Listed below are T cell receptor beta chains from one sample, sequenced in a study of T cell responses to AZD1222 COVID-19 vaccine. Profiled with immunoSEQ multiplex PCR; TCRdb holds only in-frame clones, not every one. The sample consists of about 140,000 clones, 84% of them appearing once. This sample comprised peripheral blood, obtained on day 0 of AZD1222 vaccination. All receptors come from an adult in good health. Each CDR3 is given with its conserved first and last residue. A D gene is named only where the DNA matches it firmly.

D: -
J: TRBJ2-3
V: TRBV28
CDR3: CASSSHSPGRTDTQYF
DNA: TGTGCCAGCAGTTCTCACAGTCCGGGGCGCACAGATACGCAGTATTTT

D: -
J: TRBJ2-7
V: TRBV2
CDR3: CASSGDFYEQYF
DNA: TGTGCCAGCAGTGGGGACTTCTACGAGCAGTACTTC

D: TRBD1
J: TRBJ1-2
V: TRBV6-4
CDR3: CASSPDEARDSYGYTF
DNA: TGTGCCAGCAGCCCCGATGAGGCCCGGGACAGCTATGGCTACACCTTC

D: TRBD1
J: TRBJ2-7
V: TRBV4-1
CDR3: CASSQWVGGGYEQYF
DNA: TGCGCCAGCAGCCAATGGGTAGGGGGCGGCTACGAGCAGTACTTC

D: -
J: TRBJ1-3
V: TRBV21-1
CDR3: CASSSPGTDSPNSGNTIYF
DNA: TGTGCCAGCAGCAGCCCCGGGACAGATTCTCCAAACTCTGGAAACACCATATATTTT

D: -
J: TRBJ1-1
V: TRBV19
CDR3: CASQEWDPAEAFF
DNA: TGTGCCAGTCAGGAGTGGGATCCGGCTGAAGCTTTCTTT

D: -
J: TRBJ1-1
V: TRBV19
CDR3: CASSIASRNTEAFF
DNA: TGTGCCAGTAGTATTGCTTCACGGAACACTGAAGCTTTCTTT

D: -
J: TRBJ1-1
V: TRBV5-8
CDR3: CASSTTMNTEAFF
DNA: TGTGCCAGCAGCACCACCATGAACACTGAAGCTTTCTTT

D: -
J: TRBJ2-5
V: TRBV5-1
CDR3: CASSSVPQETQYF
DNA: TGCGCCAGCAGTAGCGTCCCGCAGGAGACCCAGTACTTC

D: -
J: TRBJ1-1
V: TRBV5-4
CDR3: CASSLHSAPAEAFF
DNA: TGTGCCAGCAGCCTTCATTCCGCTCCCGCTGAAGCTTTCTTT

D: -
J: TRBJ1-3
V: TRBV28
CDR3: CASSSPAGVGGNTIYF
DNA: TGTGCCAGCAGTTCCCCGGCAGGGGTAGGGGGAAACACCATATATTTT

D: -
J: TRBJ1-2
V: TRBV15
CDR3: CATSRAGVRSGYTF
DNA: TGTGCCACCAGCAGAGCCGGGGTCCGGAGTGGCTACACCTTC

D: -
J: TRBJ1-2
V: TRBV7-6
CDR3: CASSFSAGDGYTF
DNA: TGTGCCAGCAGTTTTTCTGCAGGGGATGGCTACACCTTC

D: -
J: TRBJ1-1
V: TRBV19
CDR3: CASSIGREKVTEAFF
DNA: TGTGCCAGTAGTATAGGGAGGGAGAAGGTCACTGAAGCTTTCTTT

D: -
J: TRBJ1-6
V: TRBV7-8
CDR3: CASSLDHNSPLHF
DNA: TGTGCCAGCAGCTTAGACCATAATTCACCCCTCCACTTT

D: -
J: TRBJ1-6
V: TRBV5-1
CDR3: CASSRQGDNSPLHF
DNA: TGCGCCAGCAGTCGGCAGGGTGATAATTCACCCCTCCACTTT

D: TRBD1
J: TRBJ1-2
V: TRBV18
CDR3: CASSPGQRFYGYTF
DNA: TGTGCCAGCTCACCGGGACAGCGATTCTATGGCTACACCTTC